In its sample, the clone carrying this TCR beta chain was seen a few times. Antigen unknown. This sample is drawn from a study of identical twins. The study's findings and limits: Researchers caution that invariant MAIT and iNKT cells could partly confound zero-insertion analyses. Sequences that were out-of-frame, alpha and twin-shared displayed an excess of low generation probability. Abundant cord blood beta clonotypes carried fewer insertions; memory repertoires showed none.

A template switching step contributed a universal primer site, while unique molecular identifiers were present in the cDNA. TCRdb re-derived calls from the 5' RACE reads in MiXCR, one entry per CDR3 protein. The top ten clones hold about 0.5% of a sample with around 490,000 distinct CDR3 sequences, more than 20% of them seen once. The CDR3 consists of 16 residues. The germline CDR1 and CDR2 sequences are SEHNR and FQNEAQ (reference sequence). Trimming took off 5 bases at V and 2 bases at J, with 15 bases between the two ends. These data are also associated with another study on yellow fever vaccine responses in identical twins.

Sequenced material: CD4+ T cells sorted from blood. The chain employs TRBV7-9 and TRBJ2-2, with a weak D call TRBD1 (6 bases). The sequence was obtained from a young woman in good health. The CDR3 nucleotides read TGTGCCAGCAGCGACACCGACAGGCGAAACACCGGGGAGCTGTTTTTT. Its translation: CASSDTDRRNTGELFF.